This T cell receptor (beta chain) derives from a study of blood T cell repertoires in COVID-19. Study-level information: The United States, Italy and Spain supplied acute and convalescent COVID-19 samples. T cells, B-cell-depleted T cells, or PBMCs supplied cDNA or gDNA.

CDR3 length: 14 amino acids. Germline CDR1 reads ENHRY; CDR2 reads SYGVKD. V was trimmed by 3 bases and J by 4 bases, leaving 13 bases between them. Generated by immunoSEQ multiplex PCR, the TCRdb table keeps only in-frame clones and is missing some. The repertoire holds about 240,000 clones, about 86% seen once, with roughly 9.6% in the top ten. The sequence derives from a woman older than 75 with acute or convalescent COVID-19. Input material: peripheral blood. This chain links TRBV10-3 with TRBJ2-7; tentative D call: TRBD2 (7 bases). CDR3 region: CAISEGGGLYEQYF. CDR3 sequence (DNA): TGTGCCATCAGTGAAGGGGGGGGCCTGTACGAGCAGTACTTC.